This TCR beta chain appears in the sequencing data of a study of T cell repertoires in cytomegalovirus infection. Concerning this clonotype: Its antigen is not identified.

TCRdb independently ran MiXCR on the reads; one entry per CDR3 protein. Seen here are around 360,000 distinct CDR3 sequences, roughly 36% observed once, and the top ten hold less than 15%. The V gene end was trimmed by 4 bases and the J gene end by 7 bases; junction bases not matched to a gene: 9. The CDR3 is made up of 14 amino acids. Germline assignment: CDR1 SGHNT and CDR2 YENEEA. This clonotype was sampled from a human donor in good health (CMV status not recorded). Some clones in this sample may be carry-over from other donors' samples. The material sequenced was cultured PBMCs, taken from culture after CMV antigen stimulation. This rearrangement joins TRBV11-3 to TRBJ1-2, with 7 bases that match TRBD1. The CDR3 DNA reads TGTGCCAGCAGCTCAGGGGGGGTATTTGCTGGCTACACCTTC. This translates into CASSSGGVFAGYTF.